This T cell receptor beta chain emerged from a study of identical twins. The CDR3 is 12 residues long. Germline V gene sequence: CDR1 DFQATT, CDR2 SNEGSKA (reference sequence). Trimming shortened V by 6 bases and J by 1 base, and 9 bases separated the two germline ends. This clonotype was observed a handful of times. TCRdb passed the 5' RACE reads through MiXCR, listing each CDR3 protein once. The profile shows about 240,000 distinct CDR3 sequences, roughly a tenth of them singletons. The sequenced sample consisted of memory T cells sorted from blood. This TCR came from a man in his forties or fifties in good health. The chain carries TRBV20-1 and TRBJ2-5; D uncertain. CDR3 sequence (DNA): TGCAGTGCGCTTCCCTCCCAAGAGACCCAGTACTTC. Protein sequence: CSALPSQETQYF.